This T cell receptor beta chain stems from a study of blood T cell repertoires in COVID-19. Study summary: The origin of the acute and convalescent COVID-19 samples was the United States, Italy and Spain.

The V gene's germline CDR1 is SGHTA and CDR2 FQGNSA. CDR3 size: 16 residues. V lost 4 bases and J lost 0, with 15 bases in between. Authors' methods: Estimated nucleated cell counts came from reference gene primer amplification. Using immunoSEQ multiplex PCR, the repertoire was profiled, and TCRdb retains in-frame clones only, with some absent. The V and J calls and clone size come from that table; D and trimming were worked out from the DNA. Of some 220,000 clones in the sample, approximately 85% were seen once. This TCR was recovered from a woman aged 70-85 years with COVID-19, enrolled during active disease. The V gene is TRBV7-2, the J gene TRBJ1-1, with D unresolved. Sequencing used peripheral blood. For the CDR3, the DNA is TGTGCCAGCAGCTCCTCCCCCAGGATCATGAACACTGAAGCTTTCTTT. Its translation: CASSSSPRIMNTEAFF.